The 21 T cell receptor beta chains below were found in one sample sequenced in a study of post-analysis software for immune sequencing data. Study findings and constraints: Among a few TRBV segments more frequent in patients than controls were TRBV5-6, TRBV5-1 and TRBV20-1.

No antigen is known for these receptors. TCR beta libraries were prepared from cDNA with unique molecular identifiers. TCRdb recomputed calls from the PCR reads with MiXCR, one row per CDR3 protein. The sample lists 450,000 to 650,000 distinct CDR3 sequences; roughly 47% were seen once. Material: blood. The receptors come from a girl aged 10 to 17 with multiple sclerosis.

The chain couples TRBV12-3 or TRBV12-4 to TRBJ2-3; D might be TRBD2 (5 bases). The CDR3 has 14 amino acids. V lost 6 bases and J 1 base, leaving 11 bases between the germline ends. CDR3 bases: TGTGCCAGCAGGTGGGGTAGCGGCACAGATACGCAGTATTTT. Protein sequence: CASRWGSGTDTQYF.

To note about this clonotype: Compared with germline, one end of the junction differs, possibly owing to a read error. This chain joins TRBV7-2 and TRBJ2-1; possibly TRBD2 for D (5 bases). Germline V lookup: CDR1 SGHTA, CDR2 FQGNSA. The CDR3 runs 13 residues. The CDR3, as DNA: TGTGCCAGCAGCCTAGCCCCGCACAATGAGCAGTTCTTC. Residues: CASSLAPHNEQFF.

The chain uses TRBV20-1 and TRBJ1-2; the D gene is possibly TRBD1 (6 bases). The CDR3 spans 12 residues. Germline CDR1 is DFQATT and CDR2 is SNEGSKA (reference sequence). V was cut by 3 bases and J by 3 bases, with 8 bases left in between. The CDR3 is CSASYRDYGYTF. Written as DNA, the CDR3 is TGCAGTGCTAGTTACAGGGACTATGGCTACACCTTC.

This chain connects TRBV2 to TRBJ2-7, with D perhaps being TRBD1 or TRBD2 (5 bases each). The better agreement between TRBJ2-4 and the DNA end casts doubt on the J call. CDR1 is SNHLY, CDR2 FYNNEI, per germline. The CDR3 is made up of 14 amino acids. The CDR3 here is CASSPRGIENIQYF. The CDR3 nucleotides are TGTGCCAGCAGTCCCCGGGGCATAGAAAACATTCAGTACTTC.

The genes are TRBV5-6 and TRBJ1-2; the match to TRBD1 covers 7 bases. Germline CDR1 reads SGHDT; CDR2 reads YYEEEE. The V and J ends lost 4 bases and 6 bases, in that order; junction bases with no gene match: 9. This CDR3 region has 14 residues. The CDR3 nucleotides are TGTGCCAGCAGCAACGTGGAGGGGGCCCATGGCTACACCTTC. Protein sequence: CASSNVEGAHGYTF. Looking up the rest from reference TRBV5-6 and TRBJ1-2 gives the full variable domain: DAGVTQSPTHLIKTRGQQVTLRCSPKSGHDTVSWYQQALGQGPQFIFQYYEEEERQRGNFPDRFSGHQFPNYSSELNVNALLLGDSALYLCASSNVEGAHGYTFGSGTRLTVV.

The J gene is TRBJ1-1, the V gene TRBV7-9; D may be TRBD1 (5 bases). Germline V gene sequence: CDR1 SEHNR, CDR2 FQNEAQ (reference sequence). The germline V and J ends were trimmed by 5 bases and 6 bases, with 19 bases remaining between them. The CDR3 runs to 15 residues. The CDR3 nucleotides are TGTGCCAGCAGCCCTAGAGTGGGGGAAGCCGCTGAAGCTTTCTTT. Translating it yields CASSPRVGEAAEAFF.

This clonotype came up many times. V and J are TRBV7-8 and TRBJ2-5, with TRBD2 matching over 12 bases. The length of the CDR3 is 15 residues. Trimming at V came to 1 base and at J to 5 bases, leaving 2 bases not matched to a gene. The germline V gene encodes CDR1 SGHVS and CDR2 FQNEAQ. This CDR3 is CASSLELAGGETQYF. The CDR3 coding sequence is TGTGCCAGCAGCTTAGAGCTAGCGGGGGGGGAGACCCAGTACTTC.

The chain is built from TRBV4-1 and TRBJ2-3; 12 nucleotides match TRBD2. The CDR3 covers 19 residues. Germline-derived CDR1 and CDR2 are MGHRA and YSYEKL. Unmatched junction bases numbered 17, after V lost 4 bases and J lost 6 bases. The CDR3 DNA is TGCGCCAGCAGCCCACCTACTCAGACACTAGCGGGGGGAACCGATACGCAGTATTTT. This sequence encodes CASSPPTQTLAGGTDTQYF.

This clonotype appeared a few times. The chain recombines TRBV20-1 with TRBJ2-7; no clear D. V was shortened by 6 bases and J by 9 bases, with 21 bases between the two germline ends. The germline V gene encodes CDR1 DFQATT and CDR2 SNEGSKA (reference sequence). This CDR3 contains 13 residues. DNA for the CDR3: TGCAGTGCCCGAGCGCCCCCCCGTAAGGTGCAGTACTTC. This codes for CSARAPPRKVQYF.

The gene calls are TRBV9 and TRBJ2-7, with 9 bases matching TRBD1. There are 15 residues in the CDR3. From germline, CDR1 is SGDLS and CDR2 YYNGEE. Trimming removed 0 bases from V and 6 bases from J; junction bases left unmatched: 7. The CDR3 is CASSVEGTGFGEQYF. Written as DNA, the CDR3 is TGTGCCAGCAGCGTAGAGGGGACAGGGTTTGGCGAGCAGTACTTC.

CDR3 sequence: CAISESSGGGMETQYF. For the CDR3, the DNA is TGTGCCATCAGTGAGTCGAGTGGTGGGGGCATGGAGACCCAGTACTTC. The chain recombines TRBV10-3 with TRBJ2-5, with a possible D match to TRBD1 (6 bases). Germline lookup yields CDR1 ENHRY and CDR2 SYGVKD. The ends were cut back, 0 bases at V and 5 bases at J, with 16 bases in the middle. The CDR3 has 16 residues.

The V and J genes are TRBV7-8 and TRBJ2-7; D possibly uses TRBD1 or TRBD2 (5 bases each). The germline gives CDR1 SGHVS, CDR2 FQNEAQ. This CDR3 comprises 15 residues. The V end lost 6 bases, the J end lost 0 bases, and 15 bases lay between the germline ends. DNA of the CDR3: TGTGCCAGCAGATGGGGGTCGGAGGCCTCCTACGAGCAGTACTTC. Translating it yields CASRWGSEASYEQYF.

The genes are TRBV6-5 and TRBJ1-2; D call uncertain. Germline CDR1 reads MNHEY; CDR2 reads SVGAGI. Trimming removed 6 bases from V and 0 bases from J, with 5 bases in between. CDR3 length: 12 amino acids. The DNA of the CDR3 is TGTGCCAGCAGGACGCCTAACTATGGCTACACCTTC. It is translated as CASRTPNYGYTF.

The rearrangement joins TRBV10-3 to TRBJ1-2; 11 nucleotides line up with TRBD1. Germline V CDR1 and CDR2: ENHRY, SYGVKD. Trimming cost V 6 bases and J 13 bases; bases outside gene matches: 10. This CDR3 is built from 13 residues. The CDR3 coding sequence is TGTGCCATCAGCCCGGGACAGGGGGGATGGTGCACCTTC. Protein product: CAISPGQGGWCTF.

This clonotype has just a few counts. This chain links TRBV20-1 with TRBJ2-1; D is unclear. The CDR3 runs 15 residues. Trimming left V 6 bases short and J 1 base short, with 16 bases between. The germline V gene encodes CDR1 DFQATT and CDR2 SNEGSKA (reference sequence). The CDR3 nucleotides are TGCAGTGCCCTTAGTGCCCTCAAGTCCTACAATGAGCAGTTCTTC. Amino acids: CSALSALKSYNEQFF.

The rearrangement uses TRBV11-2 and TRBJ2-1, with D tentatively TRBD2 (6 bases). The CDR3 extends over 16 amino acids. Trimming stripped 4 bases from V and 4 bases from J, with 17 bases between. Germline lookup yields CDR1 SGHAT and CDR2 FQNNGV. CDR3 in DNA: TGTGCCAGCAGCTGGATTGGGGGACGGGAGTACAATGAGCAGTTCTTC. Protein sequence: CASSWIGGREYNEQFF.

The chain joins TRBV3-1 to TRBJ2-7, with 8 nucleotides matching TRBD2. The CDR3 length is 17 residues. Unmatched junction bases numbered 13, after V lost 0 bases and J lost 6 bases. Germline values: CDR1 LGHDT, CDR2 YNNKEL (reference sequence). CDR3 nucleotide sequence: TGTGCCAGCAGCCAAGATCACGGCGGGAGGCTGCATAGCGAGCAGTACTTC. This codes for CASSQDHGGRLHSEQYF.

This clonotype occurred a few times. The V call is TRBV29-1, the J call TRBJ2-7; the D gene could be TRBD1 or TRBD2 (5 bases each). The CDR3 runs to 14 residues. Trimming took 3 bases from V and 1 from J, leaving 13 bases between them. The V gene's germline CDR1 is SQVTM and CDR2 ANQGSEA. CDR3 sequence reads: CSVDGDPTSYEQYF. The CDR3 DNA is TGCAGCGTTGACGGGGACCCGACTTCCTACGAGCAGTACTTC.

With regard to this clonotype: The junction departs from germline at one end; a sequencing error may be responsible. The chain employs TRBV11-1 and TRBJ2-1; TRBD2 matches 11 bases. Germline V lookup: CDR1 SGHAT, CDR2 FQDESV (reference sequence). This CDR3 is built from 23 residues. CDR3 loop: CASSLAGTGHALLAGGPGNEQFF. DNA of the CDR3: TGTGCCAGCAGCCTAGCGGGGACAGGCCATGCCCTGCTAGCGGGAGGCCCCGGCAATGAGCAGTTCTTC.

The chain has TRBV12-3 or TRBV12-4 and TRBJ2-5; 7 bases match TRBD1. The CDR3 contains 15 residues. Trimming removed 2 bases from V and 5 bases from J; junction bases left unmatched: 8. The CDR3 here is CASSLLQGRMETQYF. The CDR3 DNA is TGTGCCAGCAGTTTATTACAGGGGCGGATGGAGACCCAGTACTTC.

The chain joins TRBV5-1 to TRBJ1-1; 8 positions agree with TRBD1. This CDR3 is built from 15 residues. The V segment lost 3 bases and the J segment 4 bases; nucleotides outside the gene matches: 8. The germline gives CDR1 SGHRS, CDR2 YFSETQ. The CDR3 spells CASSSQGVASTEAFF. CDR3 sequence (DNA): TGCGCCAGCAGCTCACAGGGGGTGGCGAGCACTGAAGCTTTCTTT. The full variable domain, its missing parts supplied by reference TRBV5-1 and TRBJ1-1, is KAGVTQTPRYLIKTRGQQVTLSCSPISGHRSVSWYQQTPGQGLQFLFEYFSETQRNKGNFPGRFSGRQFSNSRSEMNVSTLELGDSALYLCASSSQGVASTEAFFGQGTRLTVV.